Listed below are T cell receptor beta chains from one sample, sequenced in a study of T cell responses to AZD1222 COVID-19 vaccine. The assay was immunoSEQ multiplex PCR, and TCRdb's table has in-frame clones only and misses some. The sample yields 90,000 to 150,000 clones, roughly 90% seen once. This sample comprised peripheral blood, obtained on day 0 of AZD1222 vaccination. Source of these receptors: an adult in good health. The conserved cysteine and the conserved F or W are not part of the CDR3 here.

j_gene	v_gene	CDR3aa
TRBJ1-2	TRBV5-1	ASSLGGANYGYT
TRBJ2-1	TRBV12-3/TRBV12-4	ASSLGAYNEQF
TRBJ2-2	TRBV9	ASSVKLAGDQVGELF
TRBJ2-2	TRBV9	ASSVWSGPLGTGELF
TRBJ2-1	TRBV7-9	ASSYGQGRGDEQF
TRBJ1-6	TRBV7-9	ASSLGQRLSPLH
TRBJ2-1	TRBV19	ASRSGRDRAQF
TRBJ2-7	TRBV10-1	ASSGTYSSYEQY
TRBJ1-1	TRBV29-1	SVEERAPAEAF
TRBJ2-7	TRBV18	ASSPGLGFLDEQY
TRBJ1-5	TRBV4-1	ASSQDPRVGNQPQH
TRBJ1-5	TRBV2	ASSRQGAYQPQH
TRBJ1-1	TRBV5-1	ASRVGEAF
TRBJ1-2	TRBV19	ASSREPNYGYT
TRBJ1-1	TRBV7-3	ASSLTPGVNTEAF
TRBJ2-7	TRBV28	ASRRNTRDEQY
TRBJ2-5	TRBV5-5	ASSPSRNPGQGQETQY
TRBJ1-1	TRBV28	ASMKGLNTEAF
TRBJ1-2	TRBV13	ASSSPTDPYGYT
TRBJ2-3	TRBV2	ASSEQGMGTDTQY